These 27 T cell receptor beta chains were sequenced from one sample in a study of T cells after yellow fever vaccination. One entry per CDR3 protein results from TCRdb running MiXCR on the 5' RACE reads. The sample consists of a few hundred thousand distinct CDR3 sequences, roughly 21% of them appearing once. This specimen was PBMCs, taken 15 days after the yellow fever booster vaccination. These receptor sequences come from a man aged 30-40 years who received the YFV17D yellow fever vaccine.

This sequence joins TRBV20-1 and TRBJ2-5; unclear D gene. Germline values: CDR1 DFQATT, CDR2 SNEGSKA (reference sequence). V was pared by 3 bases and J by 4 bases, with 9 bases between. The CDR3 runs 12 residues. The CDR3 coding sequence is TGCAGTGCTAGCCTAGATCCAGAGACCCAGTACTTC. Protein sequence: CSASLDPETQYF.

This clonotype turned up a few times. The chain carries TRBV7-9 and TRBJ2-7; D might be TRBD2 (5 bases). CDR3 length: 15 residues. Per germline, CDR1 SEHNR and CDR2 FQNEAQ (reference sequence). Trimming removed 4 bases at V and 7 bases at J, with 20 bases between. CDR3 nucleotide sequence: TGTGCCAGCAGCTCAGCGGTCGGGCCCCTGGGGGAGCAGTACTTC. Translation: CASSSAVGPLGEQYF.

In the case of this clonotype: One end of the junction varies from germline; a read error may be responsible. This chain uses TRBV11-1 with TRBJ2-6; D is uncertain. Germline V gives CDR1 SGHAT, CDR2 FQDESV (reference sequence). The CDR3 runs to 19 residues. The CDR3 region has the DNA TGTTCCAGCAGCTTTTCTATCTTGTTTGGGGTTTCTGGGGCCAACGTCCTGACTTTC. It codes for CSSSFSILFGVSGANVLTF.

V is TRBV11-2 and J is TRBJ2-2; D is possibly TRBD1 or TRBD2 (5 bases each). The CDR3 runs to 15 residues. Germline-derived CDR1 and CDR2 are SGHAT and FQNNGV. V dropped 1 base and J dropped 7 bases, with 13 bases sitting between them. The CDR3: CASSLGSGSIGELFF. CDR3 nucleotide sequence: TGTGCCAGCAGCTTAGGATCAGGGAGCATCGGGGAGCTGTTTTTT.

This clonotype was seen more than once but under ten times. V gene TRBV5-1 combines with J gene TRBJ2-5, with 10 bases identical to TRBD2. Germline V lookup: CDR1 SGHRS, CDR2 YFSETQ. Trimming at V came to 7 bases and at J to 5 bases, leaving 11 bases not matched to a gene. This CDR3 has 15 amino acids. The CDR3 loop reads CASYRIAGGGETQYF. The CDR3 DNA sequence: TGCGCCAGCTACAGAATAGCGGGAGGAGGGGAGACCCAGTACTTC.

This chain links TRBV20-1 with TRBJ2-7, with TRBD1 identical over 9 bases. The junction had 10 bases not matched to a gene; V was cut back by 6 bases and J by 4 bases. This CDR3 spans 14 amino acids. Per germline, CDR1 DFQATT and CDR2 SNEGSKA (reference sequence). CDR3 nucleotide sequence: TGCAGTGCCTTCACAGGGGGCCAGACGTACGAGCAGTACTTC. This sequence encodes CSAFTGGQTYEQYF.

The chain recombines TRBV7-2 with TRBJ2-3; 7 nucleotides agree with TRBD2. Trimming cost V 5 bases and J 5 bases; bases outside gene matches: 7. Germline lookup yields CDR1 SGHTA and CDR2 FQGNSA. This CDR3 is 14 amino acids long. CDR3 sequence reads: CASSRGGGKDTQYF. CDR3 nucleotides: TGTGCCAGCAGCCGTGGGGGAGGGAAAGATACGCAGTATTTT.

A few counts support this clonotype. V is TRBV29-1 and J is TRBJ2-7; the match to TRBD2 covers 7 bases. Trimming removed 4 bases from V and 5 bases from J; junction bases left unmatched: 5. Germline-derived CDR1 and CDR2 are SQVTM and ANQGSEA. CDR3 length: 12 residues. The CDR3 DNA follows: TGCAGCGTTGGGGCGGGAGACAACGAGCAGTACTTC. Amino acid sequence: CSVGAGDNEQYF.

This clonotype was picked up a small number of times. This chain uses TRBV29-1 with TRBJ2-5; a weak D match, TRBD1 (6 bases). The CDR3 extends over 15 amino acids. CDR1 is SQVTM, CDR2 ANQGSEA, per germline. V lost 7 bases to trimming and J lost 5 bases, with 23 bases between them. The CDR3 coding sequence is TGCAGCGGTGGACAGAGGGGTGATTTGCGGGAGACCCAGTACTTC. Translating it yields CSGGQRGDLRETQYF.

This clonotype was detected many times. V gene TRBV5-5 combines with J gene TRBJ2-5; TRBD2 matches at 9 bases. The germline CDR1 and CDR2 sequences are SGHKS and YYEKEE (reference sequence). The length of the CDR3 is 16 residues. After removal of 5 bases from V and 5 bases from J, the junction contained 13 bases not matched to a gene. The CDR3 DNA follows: TGTGCCAGCAGTTTACTAGCGGGCCTCCCGGAGGAGACCCAGTACTTC. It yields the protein CASSLLAGLPEETQYF.

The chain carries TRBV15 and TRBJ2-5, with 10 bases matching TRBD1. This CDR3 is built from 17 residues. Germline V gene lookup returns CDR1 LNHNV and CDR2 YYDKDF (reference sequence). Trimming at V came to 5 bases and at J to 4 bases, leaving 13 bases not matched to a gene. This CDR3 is CATSGGSRQGAIETQYF. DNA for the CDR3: TGTGCCACCAGCGGGGGCTCGAGACAGGGGGCAATAGAGACCCAGTACTTC.

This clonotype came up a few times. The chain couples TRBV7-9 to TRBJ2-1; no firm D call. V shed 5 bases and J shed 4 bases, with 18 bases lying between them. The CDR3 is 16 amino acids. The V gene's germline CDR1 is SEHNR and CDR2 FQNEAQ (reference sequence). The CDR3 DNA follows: TGTGCCAGCAGCACCTCGGCCCCCCGTGAATACAATGAGCAGTTCTTC. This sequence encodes CASSTSAPREYNEQFF.

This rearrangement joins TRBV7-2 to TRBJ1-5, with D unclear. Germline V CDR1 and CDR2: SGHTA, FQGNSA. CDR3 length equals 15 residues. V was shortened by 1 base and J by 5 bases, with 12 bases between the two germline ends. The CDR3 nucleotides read TGTGCCAGCAGCTTAGGGTCGACGTACGATCAGCCCCAGCATTTT. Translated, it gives CASSLGSTYDQPQHF.

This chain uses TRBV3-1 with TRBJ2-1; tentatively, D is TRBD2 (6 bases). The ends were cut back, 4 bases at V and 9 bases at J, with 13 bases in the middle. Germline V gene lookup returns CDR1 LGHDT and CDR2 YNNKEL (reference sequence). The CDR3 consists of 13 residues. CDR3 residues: CASSPPGVLEQFF. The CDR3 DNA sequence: TGTGCCAGCAGCCCTCCGGGAGTCCTTGAGCAGTTCTTC.

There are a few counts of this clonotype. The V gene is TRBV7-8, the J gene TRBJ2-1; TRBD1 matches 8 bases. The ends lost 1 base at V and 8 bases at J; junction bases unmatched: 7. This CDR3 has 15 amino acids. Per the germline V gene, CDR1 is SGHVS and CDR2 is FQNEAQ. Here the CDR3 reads CASSLEWTGRDEQFF. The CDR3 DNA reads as TGTGCCAGCAGCTTAGAATGGACAGGGAGAGATGAGCAGTTCTTC.

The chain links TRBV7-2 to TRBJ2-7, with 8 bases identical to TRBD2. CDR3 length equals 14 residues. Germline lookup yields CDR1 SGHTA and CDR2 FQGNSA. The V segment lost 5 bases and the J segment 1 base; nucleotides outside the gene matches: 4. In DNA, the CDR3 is TGTGCCAGCAGCCGGGTAGCGGGATCCTACGAGCAGTACTTC. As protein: CASSRVAGSYEQYF.

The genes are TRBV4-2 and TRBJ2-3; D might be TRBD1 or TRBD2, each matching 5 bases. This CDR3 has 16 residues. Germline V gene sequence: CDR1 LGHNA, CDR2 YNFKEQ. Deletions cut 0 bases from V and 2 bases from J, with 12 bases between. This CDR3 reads CASSQDSGTTTDTQYF. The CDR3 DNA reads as TGTGCCAGCAGCCAAGATAGTGGGACCACCACAGATACGCAGTATTTT.

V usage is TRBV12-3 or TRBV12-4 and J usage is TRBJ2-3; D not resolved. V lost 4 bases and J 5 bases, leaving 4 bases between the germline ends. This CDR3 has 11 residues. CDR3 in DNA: TGTGCCAGCAGTTCTAAAGATACGCAGTATTTT. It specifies CASSSKDTQYF.

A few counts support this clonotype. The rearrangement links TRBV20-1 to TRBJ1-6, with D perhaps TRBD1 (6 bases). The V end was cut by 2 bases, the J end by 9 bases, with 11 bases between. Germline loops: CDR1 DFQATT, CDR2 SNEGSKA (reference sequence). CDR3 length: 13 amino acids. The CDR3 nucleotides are TGCAGTGCTAGATCGGAGGGGGGTTCACCCCTCCACTTT. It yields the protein CSARSEGGSPLHF.

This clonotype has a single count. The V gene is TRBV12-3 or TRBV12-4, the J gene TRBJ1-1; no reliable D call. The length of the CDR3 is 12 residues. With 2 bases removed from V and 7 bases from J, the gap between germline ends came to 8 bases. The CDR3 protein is CASSLRAGEAFF. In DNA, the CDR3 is TGTGCCAGCAGTTTACGTGCAGGTGAAGCTTTCTTT.

CDR3 nucleotides: TGTGCCAGCAGCTCCCCCGGACTAGCGGGCTTCGGGCAGTTCTTC. It translates to CASSSPGLAGFGQFF. The chain links TRBV2 to TRBJ2-1, with 11 bases lining up with TRBD2. Germline V CDR1 and CDR2: SNHLY, FYNNEI. The CDR3 consists of 15 residues. Trimming took 6 bases from V and 12 from J; bases not matched to a gene: 13.

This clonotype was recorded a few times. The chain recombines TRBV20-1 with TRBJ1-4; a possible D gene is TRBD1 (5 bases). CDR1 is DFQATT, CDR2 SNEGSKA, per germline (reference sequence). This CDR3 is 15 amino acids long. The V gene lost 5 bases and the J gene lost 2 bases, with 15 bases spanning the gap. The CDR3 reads CSAGGEGSTNEKLFF. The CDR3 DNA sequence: TGCAGTGCTGGCGGAGAGGGGTCGACTAATGAAAAACTGTTTTTT.

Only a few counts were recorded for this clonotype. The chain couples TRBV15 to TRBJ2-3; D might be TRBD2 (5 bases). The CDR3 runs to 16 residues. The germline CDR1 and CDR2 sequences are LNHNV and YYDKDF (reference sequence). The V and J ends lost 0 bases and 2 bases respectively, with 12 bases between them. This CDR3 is CATSRDQRTYTDTQYF. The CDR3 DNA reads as TGTGCCACCAGCAGAGACCAGAGGACTTACACAGATACGCAGTATTTT.

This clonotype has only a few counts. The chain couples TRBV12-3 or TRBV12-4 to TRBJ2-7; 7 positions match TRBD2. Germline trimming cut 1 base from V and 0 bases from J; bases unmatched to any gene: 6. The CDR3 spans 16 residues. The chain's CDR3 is CASSLVGGRVSYEQYF. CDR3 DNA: TGTGCCAGCAGTTTAGTGGGCGGGAGAGTCTCCTACGAGCAGTACTTC.

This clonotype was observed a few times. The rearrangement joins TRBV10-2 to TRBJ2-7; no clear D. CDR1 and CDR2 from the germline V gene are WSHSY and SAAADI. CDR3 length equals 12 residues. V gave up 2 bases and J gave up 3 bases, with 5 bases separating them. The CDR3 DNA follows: TGCGCCAGCAGTGAGGTTGACTACGAGCAGTACTTC. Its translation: CASSEVDYEQYF.

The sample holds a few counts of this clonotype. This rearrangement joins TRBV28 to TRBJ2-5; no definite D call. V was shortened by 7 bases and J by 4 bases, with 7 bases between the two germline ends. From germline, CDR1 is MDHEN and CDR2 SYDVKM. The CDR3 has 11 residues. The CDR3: CASIWGETQYF. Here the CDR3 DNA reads TGTGCCAGCATTTGGGGAGAGACCCAGTACTTC.

The CDR3 here is CASSYSGHYSGELFF. The CDR3 DNA reads as TGTGCCAGCAGTTACTCAGGACACTACTCCGGGGAGCTGTTTTTT. This chain connects TRBV6-5 to TRBJ2-2; a possible D gene is TRBD1 (5 bases). The CDR3 extends over 15 amino acids. The V end was cut by 0 bases, the J end by 6 bases, with 11 bases between. Germline-derived CDR1 and CDR2 are MNHEY and SVGAGI.